This entry concerns a single TCR beta chain. The data were obtained in a study of PD-1 blockade in classical Hodgkin lymphoma. In every patient, relapse followed autologous stem cell transplantation, while exposure to brentuximab vedotin differed. Assay used: immunoSEQ multiplex PCR; TCRdb lists only in-frame clones, some missing. The sample carries some 40,000 clones, 76% recorded once. Trimming shortened V by 1 base and J by 3 bases, and 13 bases separated the two germline ends. The CDR3 is made up of 15 amino acids. Germline assignment: CDR1 SEHNR and CDR2 FQNEAQ (reference sequence). The input for sequencing was peripheral blood mononuclear cells (PBMCs), taken at baseline. V gene TRBV7-9 combines with J gene TRBJ2-7, with D maybe TRBD1 (6 bases). This receptor was obtained from a human donor with classical Hodgkin lymphoma. Written as DNA, the CDR3 is TGTGCCAGCAGCTTAGTAGCCAAAGGGGGCTACGAGCAGTACTTC. Residues: CASSLVAKGGYEQYF.